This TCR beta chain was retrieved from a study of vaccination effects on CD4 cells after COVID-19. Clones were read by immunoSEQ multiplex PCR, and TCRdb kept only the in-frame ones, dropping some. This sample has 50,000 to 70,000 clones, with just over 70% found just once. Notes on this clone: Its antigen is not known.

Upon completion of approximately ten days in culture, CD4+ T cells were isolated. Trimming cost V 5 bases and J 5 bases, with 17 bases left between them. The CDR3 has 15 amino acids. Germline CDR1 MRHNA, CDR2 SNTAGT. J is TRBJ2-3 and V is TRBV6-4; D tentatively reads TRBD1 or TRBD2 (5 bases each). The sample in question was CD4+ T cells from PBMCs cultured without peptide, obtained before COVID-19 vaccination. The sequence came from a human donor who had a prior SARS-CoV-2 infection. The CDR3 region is CASSMTGVGEDTQYF. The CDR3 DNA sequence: TGTGCCAGCAGTATGACCGGGGTGGGGGAAGATACGCAGTATTTT.